This TCR beta chain appears in the sequencing data of a study of blood T cell repertoires in COVID-19. The wider study: Samples representing acute and convalescent COVID-19 were sourced from the United States, Italy and Spain.

Those enrolled, adults aged 18 to 89 years, came from roughly 23 US areas. Clinical histories supplied by participants themselves formed the basis of cohort assignment. Recovery meant two consecutive negative NP/OP PCR tests, professional clearance, or resolved symptoms. CDR1 and CDR2 from the germline V gene are SQVTM and ANQGSEA. V gave up 2 bases and J gave up 4 bases, with 12 bases separating them. CDR3 length: 14 residues. Assay used: immunoSEQ multiplex PCR; TCRdb lists only in-frame clones, some missing. The repertoire includes roughly 130,000 clones, 75% to 90% of them detected once, and about 2.5% sits in the top ten.

The specimen was PBMCs or T cells enriched from blood (not recorded which). The source is a woman aged 50 to 65 who had recovered from COVID-19. This chain links TRBV29-1 with TRBJ1-3, with D possibly TRBD1 on 6 matching bases. CDR3 sequence (DNA): TGCAGCGTTGAAACCGACAGGAAGGGAAACACCATATATTTT. Encoded protein: CSVETDRKGNTIYF.